The entry below describes one T cell receptor (beta chain). Its specificity is unknown. A read error may account for a junction end that differs from germline. Constant-region reverse primers amplified full-length variable regions, followed by semi-nested Nested Universal Primer A PCR. TCRdb itself ran the 5' RACE reads through MiXCR, one entry per CDR3 protein. The sample has roughly 69,000 distinct CDR3 sequences, around a fifth seen once; the top ten hold 2.5% to 3.5%. The memory fraction was CD4+CD45RO+CD25- cells. Study observations and caveats: Tumor memory CD4+ T cell TCR gene usage was found to cluster with blood and lymph node memory CD4+ cells and with lymph node naive CD4+ cells. Greatest tumor Treg TCR overlap was with tumor naive CD4+ cells.

CDR3 length: 14 residues. Germline CDR1 reads SGHRS; CDR2 reads YFSETQ. The chain links TRBV5-1 to TRBJ2-7; 7 nucleotides agree with TRBD1. The sample consisted of memory CD4+ T cells sorted from a lymph node. Subset defined: memory CD4+ T cells, CD4+CD45RO+CD25-. This TCR derives from a female donor with breast cancer. The DNA for the CDR3 is TGCGCCTGCAGCTTCCAGGGACAGACATACGAGCAGTACTTC. Protein product: CACSFQGQTYEQYF.